The 2 T cell receptor beta chains reported below all come from one sample, sequenced in a study of T cells after yellow fever vaccination (dated by TCRdb to about 2019). Libraries were built with 5' RACE. Sequencing relied on an Illumina HiSeq 2500. TCRdb took the public reads, trimmed them with fastp at Q25, ran MiXCR for clone calling and kept in-frame beta chains. Identical CDR3 protein sequences are pooled into one entry, listed with their most common genes and DNA. A total of some 390,000 distinct CDR3 sequences appear in this sample, roughly 6.1% of them only once. Approximately 16% of the sample rests with the top ten. The treatment or condition label here, explained by the study, means: live attenuated yellow fever vaccine strain. Sequenced material: PBMCs, taken 5 days after the yellow fever booster vaccination. These receptors all stem from a man aged 25-45 years who received the YFV17D yellow fever vaccine.

This clonotype has only a few counts. The chain recombines TRBV5-4 with TRBJ2-1; 10 bases line up with TRBD2. The germline V gene has CDR1 SGHNT and CDR2 YYREEE (reference sequence). After removal of 4 bases from V and 5 bases from J, the junction contained 9 bases not matched to a gene. The CDR3 contains 16 residues. CDR3 in amino acids: CASSPVSGRIDNEQFF. The CDR3 DNA is TGTGCCAGCAGCCCCGTTAGCGGGAGGATCGACAATGAGCAGTTCTTC.

This clonotype came up many times. This chain joins TRBV29-1 and TRBJ2-3; no reliable D call. The CDR3 covers 13 residues. Trimming cost V 4 bases and J 10 bases, with 18 bases left between them. Germline V gene data show CDR1 as SQVTM and CDR2 as ANQGSEA. Written as DNA, the CDR3 is TGCAGCGTTGTTTTGTTTTCACGTTTTCCGCAGTATTTT. Encoded protein: CSVVLFSRFPQYF.